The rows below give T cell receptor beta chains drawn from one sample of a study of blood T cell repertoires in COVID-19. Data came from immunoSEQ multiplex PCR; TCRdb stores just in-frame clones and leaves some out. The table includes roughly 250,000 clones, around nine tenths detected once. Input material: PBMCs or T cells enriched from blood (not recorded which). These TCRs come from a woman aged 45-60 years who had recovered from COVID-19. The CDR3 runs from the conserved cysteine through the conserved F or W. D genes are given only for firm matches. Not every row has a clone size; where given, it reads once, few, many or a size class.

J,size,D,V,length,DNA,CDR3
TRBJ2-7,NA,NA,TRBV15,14,TGTGCCACCAGCAGAGATCGCCAGGGCCGCGAGCAGTACTTC,CATSRDRQGREQYF
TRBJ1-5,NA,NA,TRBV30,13,TGTGCCTGGAGCCCGGGAATGAATCAGCCCCAGCATTTT,CAWSPGMNQPQHF
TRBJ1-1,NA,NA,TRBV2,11,TGTGCCAGCAGGGGCGACATGTCAGCTTTCTTT,CASRGDMSAFF
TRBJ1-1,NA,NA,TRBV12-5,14,TGTGCTAGTGGTTTGGATCAGGGTTACACTGAAGCTTTCTTT,CASGLDQGYTEAFF
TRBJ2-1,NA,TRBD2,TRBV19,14,TGTGCCACCCGGACTAGCGGAGTAGACAATGAGCAGTTCTTC,CATRTSGVDNEQFF
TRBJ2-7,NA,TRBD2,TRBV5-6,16,TGTGCCAGCAGCCTTAGCGGGAGGAAAGCAGACTACGAGCAGTACTTC,CASSLSGRKADYEQYF
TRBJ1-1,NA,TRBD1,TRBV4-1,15,TGCGCCAGCAGCGGGGGACAGGGTTGGGACACTGAAGCTTTCTTT,CASSGGQGWDTEAFF
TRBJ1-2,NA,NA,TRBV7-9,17,TGTGCCAGCAGCTTATTCGGTTGGGGGCCCGTTAACTATGGCTACACCTTC,CASSLFGWGPVNYGYTF
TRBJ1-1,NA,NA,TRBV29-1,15,TGCAGCGCTAATTTGAACGGGAACTTGAACACTGAAGCTTTCTTT,CSANLNGNLNTEAFF
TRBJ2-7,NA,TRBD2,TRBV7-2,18,TGTGCCAGCAGCTTAGCGAGGACTAGCGGGAGGAGTTCCTACGAGCAGTACTTC,CASSLARTSGRSSYEQYF
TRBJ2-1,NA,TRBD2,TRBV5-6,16,TGTGCCAGCAGCCTGAGACTAGCGGGAGTGGGTAATGAGCAGTTCTTC,CASSLRLAGVGNEQFF
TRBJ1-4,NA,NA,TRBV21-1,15,TGTGCCAGCAGCAAGGGCAGGGGGCGAATTAGGAAACTGTTTTTT,CASSKGRGRIRKLFF
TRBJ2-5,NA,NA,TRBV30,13,TGTGCCTGGAGCGGACAGATCCAAGAGACCCAGTACTTC,CAWSGQIQETQYF
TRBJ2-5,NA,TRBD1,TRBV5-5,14,TGTGCCAGCAGCTCCCCGGGACAGGGAAAGACCCAGTACTTC,CASSSPGQGKTQYF
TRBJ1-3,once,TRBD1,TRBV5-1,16,TGCGCCAGCAGTCAAACCGGGACAGATACTGGAAACACCATATATTTT,CASSQTGTDTGNTIYF
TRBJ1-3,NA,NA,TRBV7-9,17,TGTGCCAGCAGCCCCGCCAAGCAGGGAATCTGGGGAAACACCATATATTTT,CASSPAKQGIWGNTIYF
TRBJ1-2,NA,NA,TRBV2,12,TGTGCCAGCAGTGTCAACACCGATGGCTACACCTTC,CASSVNTDGYTF
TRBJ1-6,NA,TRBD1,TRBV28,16,TGTGCCAGCAGTTTGCCGCGCAGGGGGCGGAATTCACCCCTCCACTTT,CASSLPRRGRNSPLHF
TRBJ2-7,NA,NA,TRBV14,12,TGTGCCAGCAGCCAAGGAGGCTCCGAGCAGTACTTC,CASSQGGSEQYF
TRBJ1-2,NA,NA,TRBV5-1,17,TGCGCCAGCAGCCGACGTATTGCGGGGGAGGTAGGCTATGGCTACACCTTC,CASSRRIAGEVGYGYTF
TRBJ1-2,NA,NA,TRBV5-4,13,TGTGCCAGCAGCTCAACAGGGTACTATGGCTACACCTTC,CASSSTGYYGYTF
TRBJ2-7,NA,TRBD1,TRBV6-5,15,TGTGCCAGCAGTTACCGGGACAGGGGACAATACGAGCAGTACTTC,CASSYRDRGQYEQYF
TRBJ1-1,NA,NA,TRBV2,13,TGTGCCAGCAGGGACATTCCGACAGAAGAAGCTTTCTTT,CASRDIPTEEAFF
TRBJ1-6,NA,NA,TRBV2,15,TGTGCCAGCAGTGCAACCGGGGACACGAATTCACCCCTCCACTTT,CASSATGDTNSPLHF
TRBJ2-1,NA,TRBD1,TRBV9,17,TGTGCCAGCAGTGGCGAGACAGGGAAGTCTCTTGACAATGAGCAGTTCTTC,CASSGETGKSLDNEQFF